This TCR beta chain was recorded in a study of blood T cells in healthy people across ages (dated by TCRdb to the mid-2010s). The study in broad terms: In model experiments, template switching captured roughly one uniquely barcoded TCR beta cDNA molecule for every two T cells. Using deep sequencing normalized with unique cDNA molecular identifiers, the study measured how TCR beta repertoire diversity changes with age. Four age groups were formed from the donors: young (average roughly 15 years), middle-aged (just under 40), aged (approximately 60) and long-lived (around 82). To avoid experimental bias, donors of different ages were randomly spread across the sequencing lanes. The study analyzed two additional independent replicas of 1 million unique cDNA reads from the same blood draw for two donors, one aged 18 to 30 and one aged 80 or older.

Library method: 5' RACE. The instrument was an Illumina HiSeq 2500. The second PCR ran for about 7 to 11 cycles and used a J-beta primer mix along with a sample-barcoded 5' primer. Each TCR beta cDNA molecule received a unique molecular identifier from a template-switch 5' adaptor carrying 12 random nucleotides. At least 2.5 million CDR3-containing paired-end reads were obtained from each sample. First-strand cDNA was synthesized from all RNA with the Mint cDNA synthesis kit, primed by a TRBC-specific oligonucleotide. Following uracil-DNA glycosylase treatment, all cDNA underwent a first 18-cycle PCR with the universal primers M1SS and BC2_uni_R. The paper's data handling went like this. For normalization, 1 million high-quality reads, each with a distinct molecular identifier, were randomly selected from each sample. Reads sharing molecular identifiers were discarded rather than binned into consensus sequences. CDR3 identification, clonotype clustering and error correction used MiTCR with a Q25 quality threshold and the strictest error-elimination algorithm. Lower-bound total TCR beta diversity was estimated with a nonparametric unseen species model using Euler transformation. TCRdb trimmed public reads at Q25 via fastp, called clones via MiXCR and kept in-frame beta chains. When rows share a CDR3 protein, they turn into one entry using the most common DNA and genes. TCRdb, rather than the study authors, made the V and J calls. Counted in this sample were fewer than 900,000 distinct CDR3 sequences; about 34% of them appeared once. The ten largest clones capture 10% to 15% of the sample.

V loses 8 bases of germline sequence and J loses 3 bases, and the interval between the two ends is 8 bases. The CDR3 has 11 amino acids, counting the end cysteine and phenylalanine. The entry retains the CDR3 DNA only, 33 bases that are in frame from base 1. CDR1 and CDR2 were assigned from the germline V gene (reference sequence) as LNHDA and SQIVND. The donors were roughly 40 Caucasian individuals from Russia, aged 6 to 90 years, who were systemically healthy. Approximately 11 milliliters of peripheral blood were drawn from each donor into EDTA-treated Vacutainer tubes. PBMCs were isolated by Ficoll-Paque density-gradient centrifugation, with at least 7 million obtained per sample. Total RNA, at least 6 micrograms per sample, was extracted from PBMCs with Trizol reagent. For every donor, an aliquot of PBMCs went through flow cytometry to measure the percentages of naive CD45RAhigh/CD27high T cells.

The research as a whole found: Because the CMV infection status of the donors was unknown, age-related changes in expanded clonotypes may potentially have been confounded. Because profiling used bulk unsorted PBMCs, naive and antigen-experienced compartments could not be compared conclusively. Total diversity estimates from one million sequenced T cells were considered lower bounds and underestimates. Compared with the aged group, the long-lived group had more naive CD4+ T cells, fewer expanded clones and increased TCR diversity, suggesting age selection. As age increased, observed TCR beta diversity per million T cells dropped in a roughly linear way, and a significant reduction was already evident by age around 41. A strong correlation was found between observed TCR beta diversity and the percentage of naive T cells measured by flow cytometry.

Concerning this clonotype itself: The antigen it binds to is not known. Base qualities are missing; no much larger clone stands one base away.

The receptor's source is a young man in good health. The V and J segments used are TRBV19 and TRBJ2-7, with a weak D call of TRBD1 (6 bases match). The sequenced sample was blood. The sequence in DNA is TGTGCCAGTCGGGACAACTACGAGCAGTACTTC. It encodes CASRDNYEQYF.